Reported below is one T cell receptor (beta chain). Antigen unknown. Libraries were prepared by immunoSEQ multiplex PCR; TCRdb keeps only in-frame clonotypes and omits some of them. In the table there are approximately 84,000 clones, around 87% of which are singletons. The sample comes from a study of T cell responses to AZD1222 COVID-19 vaccine. About the study: Second doses were pooled across both intervals (about 4 or about 12 weeks).

Overall study findings and caveats: Unmutated variant regions are reportedly targeted by nearly half of spike-specific TCRs. Spike-specific TCR breadth and depth grew following two AZD1222 doses. Repertoire sampling happened only post peak T cell response.

The receptor was derived from an adult in good health. Sequencing was performed on peripheral blood, taken on day 0 of AZD1222 vaccination.

The CDR3 reads CASSLNYEQYF. The CDR3 region has the DNA TGTGCCAGCAGTCTGAACTACGAGCAGTACTTC. The chain employs TRBV28 and TRBJ2-7; D call uncertain. Deletions cut 5 bases from V and 3 bases from J, with 5 bases between. Germline V gene lookup returns CDR1 MDHEN and CDR2 SYDVKM. The CDR3 covers 11 residues. Full variable domain (remainder filled in from reference TRBV28 and TRBJ2-7): DVKVTQSSRYLVKRTGEKVFLECVQDMDHENMFWYRQDPGLGLRLIYFSYDVKMKEKGDIPEGYSVSREKKERFSLILESASTNQTSMYLCASSLNYEQYFGPGTRLTVT.